The clone carrying this TCR beta chain has only a few counts. The data belong to a study of blood T cell repertoires in COVID-19. Original analysis: Reference gene primer amplification in the assay estimated nucleated cell counts. The data were produced by immunoSEQ multiplex PCR, yet TCRdb's version contains in-frame clones alone and is incomplete. From that table come the V and J calls and clone size; the DNA was used to work out D and trimming. The sample records over 100,000 clones, approximately 84% being singletons. This TCR came from a man in his forties with acute or convalescent COVID-19. The sequenced sample consisted of peripheral blood.

The DNA of the CDR3 is TGTGCCAGCAGCCCAAGACAGGGCGGGCAGCCCCAGCATTTT. Translation gives CASSPRQGGQPQHF. The chain uses TRBV7-2 and TRBJ1-5, with 7 bases lining up with TRBD1. J gave up 7 bases and V 5 bases, and 8 bases lay outside the gene matches. This CDR3 comprises 14 residues. Germline V gives CDR1 SGHTA, CDR2 FQGNSA.